The 5 T cell receptor beta chains in this list originate from one sample, sequenced in a study of T cells in Graves' hyperthyroidism and ophthalmopathy. The TCR beta CDR3 regions underwent amplification using RNA transcripts as the source. The HTBI primer set was used in a first-round RT-PCR of the TCR CDR3. TCRdb ran MiXCR on the multiplex PCR reads and lists one entry per CDR3 protein. Among some 720,000 distinct CDR3 sequences listed, 16% were seen once. The material sequenced was blood. The receptors originated from a young man with Graves' hyperthyroidism.

In its sample, this clonotype was seen a few times. The chain couples TRBV18 to TRBJ2-7, with 10 bases lining up with TRBD1. The V gene end was trimmed by 3 bases and the J gene end by 5 bases; junction bases not matched to a gene: 10. CDR1 is KGHSH and CDR2 is LQKENI in the germline V gene. The CDR3 extends over 16 amino acids. CDR3 bases: TGTGCCAGCTCACCTACTTCCGGGACAGGGGTGGACGAGCAGTACTTC. It codes for CASSPTSGTGVDEQYF.

This clonotype was recorded a few times. A read error may be the cause here, since a much bigger clone is one base away. The CDR3 spells CASSQGRVGQPRHF. CDR3 coding DNA: TGTGCCAGCAGTCAGGGGAGGGTCGGTCAGCCCCGGCATTTT. The chain links TRBV12-3 or TRBV12-4 to TRBJ1-5; D possibly corresponds to TRBD1 (6 bases). The CDR3 covers 14 residues.

The sample holds many counts of this clonotype. The CDR3 region is CASSSQGEWADYEQYF. In DNA form, the CDR3 reads TGTGCCAGCAGTTCCCAGGGAGAGTGGGCCGACTACGAGCAGTACTTC. This chain connects TRBV28 to TRBJ2-7, with D possibly being TRBD1 or TRBD2 (5 bases each). Germline-derived CDR1 and CDR2 are MDHEN and SYDVKM. Trimming cost V 4 bases and J 3 bases, with 19 bases left between them. This CDR3 has 16 amino acids. The entire variable domain, with the rest obtained from reference TRBV28 and TRBJ2-7, is as follows: DVKVTQSSRYLVKRTGEKVFLECVQDMDHENMFWYRQDPGLGLRLIYFSYDVKMKEKGDIPEGYSVSREKKERFSLILESASTNQTSMYLCASSSQGEWADYEQYFGPGTRLTVT.

In its sample, this clonotype was seen many times. The chain links TRBV7-3 to TRBJ2-1; 14 bases map to TRBD2. Germline CDR1 and CDR2: SGHTA and FQGTGA. V gave up 0 bases and J gave up 7 bases; unmatched junction bases: 2. The CDR3 totals 16 residues. This chain's CDR3 is CASSLTTSGRENEQFF. The DNA for the CDR3 is TGTGCCAGCAGCTTAACGACTAGCGGGAGGGAAAATGAGCAGTTCTTC. The variable domain in full, with the rest retrieved from reference TRBV7-3 and TRBJ2-1, is GAGVSQTPSNKVTEKGKYVELRCDPISGHTALYWYRQSLGQGPEFLIYFQGTGAADDSGLPNDRFFAVRPEGSVSTLKIQRTERGDSAVYLCASSLTTSGRENEQFFGPGTRLTVL.

This clonotype was seen at least ten times. This chain links TRBV24-1 with TRBJ2-2; D ambiguous. This CDR3 contains 13 residues. Trimming cost V 9 bases and J 5 bases, with 12 bases left between them. CDR1 is KGHDR, CDR2 SFDVKD, per germline. CDR3 sequence reads: CATSWKDTGELFF. In DNA, the CDR3 is TGTGCCACCTCCTGGAAGGATACCGGGGAGCTGTTTTTT.